This entry lists 5 T cell receptor beta chains sequenced from one sample in a study of OX40 agonist ivuxolimab in advanced cancers. Library preparation used the immunoSEQ multiplex PCR assay. TCRdb holds this immuneACCESS table with in-frame rearrangements only. Some clones are missing; in checked studies, unresolved V genes explain under half, and the rest has no known cause. Within this sample are 70,000 or so clones, with about 90% of them counted one time only. The ten largest make up more than 12% of the sample. The sequencing here drew on CD4+ or CD8+ T cells sorted from blood, taken in a trial of the OX40 agonist ivuxolimab. The receptors originated from an adult with an advanced solid tumor such as melanoma, head and neck, liver or kidney cancer.

The chain recombines TRBV2 with TRBJ1-4; 9 bases map to TRBD1. This CDR3 has 16 residues. The trim removed 6 bases at V and 1 base at J, leaving 6 bases unmatched. Germline V gives CDR1 SNHLY, CDR2 FYNNEI. This CDR3 reads CASSIGTGLTNEKLFF. The CDR3 DNA follows: TGTGCCAGCAGCATCGGGACAGGGCTAACTAATGAAAAACTGTTTTTT.

This clone showed up just once. The gene calls are TRBV5-4 and TRBJ2-7; D gene uncertain. V dropped 7 bases and J dropped 4 bases, with 18 bases sitting between them. This CDR3 is built from 14 residues. The germline V gene has CDR1 SGHNT and CDR2 YYREEE (reference sequence). Written as DNA, the CDR3 is TGTGCCAGCTCACATAGTGATACGGATTACGAGCAGTACTTC. Its translation: CASSHSDTDYEQYF. Complete variable domain (other parts from reference TRBV5-4 and TRBJ2-7): ETGVTQSPTHLIKTRGQQVTLRCSSQSGHNTVSWYQQALGQGPQFIFQYYREEENGRGNFPPRFSGLQFPNYSSELNVNALELDDSALYLCASSHSDTDYEQYFGPGTRLTVT.

V usage is TRBV6-5 and J usage is TRBJ2-7, with a tentative D call TRBD1 (6 bases). The length of the CDR3 is 12 residues. Germline V lookup: CDR1 MNHEY, CDR2 SVGAGI. Trimming left V 5 bases short and J 3 bases short, with 8 bases between. The CDR3: CASSQTGYEQYF. The CDR3 DNA is TGTGCCAGCAGTCAGACAGGCTACGAGCAGTACTTC.

The chain uses TRBV28 and TRBJ2-4; the D gene could be TRBD1 or TRBD2 (5 bases each). There are 15 residues in the CDR3. Germline V CDR1 and CDR2: MDHEN, SYDVKM. V was cut by 8 bases and J by 0 bases, with 14 bases left in between. DNA for the CDR3: TGTGCCAGCGGGGACCGAAGCTTAGCCAAAAACATTCAGTACTTC. Its protein product is CASGDRSLAKNIQYF.

The rearrangement links TRBV27 to TRBJ2-2; 13 bases are shared with TRBD2. CDR3 length: 16 amino acids. Per germline, CDR1 MNHEY and CDR2 SMNVEV (reference sequence). V trimming: 10 bases; J trimming: 7 bases; junction bases outside the gene matches: 12. For the CDR3, the DNA is TGTGCCACCTCGACCGGACTAGCGGGAGCGGTCGGGGAGCTGTTTTTT. It encodes CATSTGLAGAVGELFF.